The source of this T cell receptor beta chain is a study of blood T cell repertoires in COVID-19. In the study overall: The United States, Italy and Spain were the sources of the acute and convalescent COVID-19 samples.

This clone was picked up one time. Sequencing used immunoSEQ multiplex PCR; TCRdb keeps in-frame clones, though not all of them. Altogether hundreds of thousands of clones are present, around 90% being singletons, with the ten largest covering 4% to 6%. Germline V lookup: CDR1 KGHDR, CDR2 SFDVKD. There are 15 residues in the CDR3. With 1 base clipped from V and 7 bases from J, the junction kept 6 bases outside the gene matches. This sequence originates from a man between 60 and 70 years old who had recovered from COVID-19. Sequenced sample: PBMCs or T cells enriched from blood (not recorded which). The genes are TRBV24-1 and TRBJ2-1, with 7 bases lining up with TRBD2. The CDR3 nucleotides are TGTGCCACCAGTGATTTCAGGACTAGATCTAATGAGCAGTTCTTC. Translated: CATSDFRTRSNEQFF.